The 9 T cell receptor beta chains presented below share a single source sample, sequenced in a study of T-cell memory formation after mild COVID-19. TCRdb independently ran MiXCR on the 5' RACE reads; one entry per CDR3 protein. In the table there are hundreds of thousands of distinct CDR3 sequences, about 13% of which are singletons. Sequencing used PBMCs or a T cell subset sorted from them (not recorded which). All receptors come from a man aged 18 to 35 who had mild COVID-19 (a few samples of this study predate the infection). Cell type and time point are not known.

This clonotype was found many times. The genes are TRBV4-1 and TRBJ2-7, with D possibly TRBD2 on 5 matching bases. The CDR3 is 15 amino acids. The V gene lost 1 base and the J gene lost 3 bases, with 13 bases spanning the gap. CDR1 and CDR2 from the germline V gene are MGHRA and YSYEKL. The CDR3 DNA reads TGCGCCAGCAGCCAAGTAGGTCGTCGGGACTACGAGCAGTACGTC. Protein sequence: CASSQVGRRDYEQYV.

This chain links TRBV5-1 with TRBJ2-3, with 12 bases matching TRBD2. Unmatched junction bases numbered 5, after V lost 1 base and J lost 2 bases. Looked up from germline, CDR1 is SGHRS and CDR2 is YFSETQ. The CDR3 is 17 amino acids. The chain's CDR3 is CASSLWASGGDTDTQYF. CDR3 sequence (DNA): TGCGCCAGCAGCTTGTGGGCTAGCGGGGGGGACACAGATACGCAGTATTTT.

This clonotype was observed a few times. J is TRBJ2-1 and V is TRBV7-9; D call uncertain. V was shortened by 3 bases and J by 5 bases, with 11 bases between the two germline ends. The V gene's germline CDR1 is SEHNR and CDR2 FQNEAQ (reference sequence). The CDR3 extends over 14 amino acids. The CDR3 sequence is CASSLRAGNNEQFF. DNA of the CDR3: TGTGCCAGCAGCTTGCGAGCTGGGAACAATGAGCAGTTCTTC.

V gene TRBV7-2 combines with J gene TRBJ1-5, with D hard to call. Trimming shortened V by 2 bases and J by 6 bases, and 8 bases separated the two germline ends. The CDR3 loop spans 13 amino acids. The germline V gene encodes CDR1 SGHTA and CDR2 FQGNSA. CDR3 DNA sequence: TGTGCCAGCAGCTTAATTCAGCGTCAGCCCCAGCATTTT. Amino acids: CASSLIQRQPQHF. The variable domain in full, completed from reference TRBV7-2 and TRBJ1-5, reads GAGVSQSPSNKVTEKGKDVELRCDPISGHTALYWYRQSLGQGLEFLIYFQGNSAPDKSGLPSDRFSAERTGGSVSTLTIQRTQQEDSAVYLCASSLIQRQPQHFGDGTRLSIL.

J is TRBJ2-5 and V is TRBV5-6; D gene uncertain. Germline lookup yields CDR1 SGHDT and CDR2 YYEEEE. This CDR3 contains 13 residues. V dropped 1 base and J dropped 0 bases, with 4 bases sitting between them. CDR3 sequence reads: CASSLFNQETQYF. The CDR3 DNA is TGTGCCAGCAGCTTGTTTAACCAAGAGACCCAGTACTTC. The whole variable domain, remainder taken from reference TRBV5-6 and TRBJ2-5, is DAGVTQSPTHLIKTRGQQVTLRCSPKSGHDTVSWYQQALGQGPQFIFQYYEEEERQRGNFPDRFSGHQFPNYSSELNVNALLLGDSALYLCASSLFNQETQYFGPGTRLLVL.

The rearrangement links TRBV29-1 to TRBJ1-1; possible D gene TRBD1, 6 bases. The CDR3 is 14 amino acids. Germline loops: CDR1 SQVTM, CDR2 ANQGSEA. Trimming pared 0 bases from V and 10 bases from J, leaving 18 bases between. The CDR3 is CSVEDGGDTRRAFF. In nucleotides, the CDR3 is TGCAGCGTTGAAGATGGAGGGGACACCAGGAGAGCTTTCTTT.

This clonotype has a handful of counts. The chain uses TRBV3-1 and TRBJ1-6; D remains unclear. CDR1 is LGHDT and CDR2 is YNNKEL in the germline V gene (reference sequence). Deletions cut 4 bases from V and 7 bases from J, with 11 bases between. The CDR3 is made up of 14 amino acids. The DNA for the CDR3 is TGTGCCAGCAGCCCTAGGCTGGAAAATTCACCCCTCCACTTT. Translating gives CASSPRLENSPLHF.

This clonotype was counted a few times. The chain uses TRBV12-3 or TRBV12-4 and TRBJ2-1; 10 positions agree with TRBD2. The CDR3 is 16 amino acids. With V trimmed by 7 bases and J by 4 bases, 10 bases remained unmatched. The CDR3 DNA follows: TGTGCCAGCAAGCCTGACGGACTAGCGGTATACAATGAGCAGTTCTTC. This encodes CASKPDGLAVYNEQFF.

This clonotype was seen a few times. The chain links TRBV14 to TRBJ2-1, with 8 bases identical to TRBD1. The ends lost 5 bases at V and 5 bases at J; junction bases unmatched: 2. The CDR3 sequence is 13 residues long. Germline V gene data show CDR1 as SGHDN and CDR2 as FVKESK. CDR3 amino acids: CASSDRGHNEQFF. CDR3 DNA sequence: TGTGCCAGCAGCGACAGGGGACACAATGAGCAGTTCTTC.